The present entry profiles one TCR beta chain with its context. The antigen is undetermined. This record comes from a study of CD8+CD57+ T cells in acquired aplastic anemia. About the study: Average DNA yield from sorted CD4+ and CD8+ cells was roughly 3 ug.

Researchers used genomic DNA as the template to profile TCR beta VDJ and CDR3. TCRdb used MiXCR to reprocess the reads, holding one entry per CDR3 protein. This table holds more than 250,000 distinct CDR3 sequences, approximately 56% found once. Study-wide findings and caveats: The study identified roughly 29 CD8+ CDR3 sequences shared by patients and controls. CD8+ Simpson's diversity in patients was not significantly different from that in controls.

CDR1 SGHTA and CDR2 FQGNSA come from the germline V gene. The CDR3 loop spans 14 amino acids. V gave up 5 bases and J gave up 0 bases, with 11 bases separating them. The sequenced sample consisted of sorted CD4+, CD8+, or CD8+CD57+ T cells (not recorded which) from PBMCs. The V call is TRBV7-2, the J call TRBJ2-7; D uncertain. The sequence came from a human donor with severe aplastic anemia or a healthy control (not recorded which). In DNA form, the CDR3 reads TGTGCCAGCAGCCCCCGGGCACCCTCCTACGAGCAGTACTTC. Its protein is CASSPRAPSYEQYF.